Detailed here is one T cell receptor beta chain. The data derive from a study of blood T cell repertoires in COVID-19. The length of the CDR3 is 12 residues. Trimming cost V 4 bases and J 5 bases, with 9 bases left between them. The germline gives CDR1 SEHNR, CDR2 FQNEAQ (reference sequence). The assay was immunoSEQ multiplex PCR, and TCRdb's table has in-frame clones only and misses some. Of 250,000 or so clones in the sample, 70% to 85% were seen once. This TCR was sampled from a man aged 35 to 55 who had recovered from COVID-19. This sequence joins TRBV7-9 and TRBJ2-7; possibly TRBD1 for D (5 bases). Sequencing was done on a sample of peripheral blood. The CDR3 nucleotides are TGTGCCAGCAGCTATACAGGTAACGAGCAGTACTTC. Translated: CASSYTGNEQYF.